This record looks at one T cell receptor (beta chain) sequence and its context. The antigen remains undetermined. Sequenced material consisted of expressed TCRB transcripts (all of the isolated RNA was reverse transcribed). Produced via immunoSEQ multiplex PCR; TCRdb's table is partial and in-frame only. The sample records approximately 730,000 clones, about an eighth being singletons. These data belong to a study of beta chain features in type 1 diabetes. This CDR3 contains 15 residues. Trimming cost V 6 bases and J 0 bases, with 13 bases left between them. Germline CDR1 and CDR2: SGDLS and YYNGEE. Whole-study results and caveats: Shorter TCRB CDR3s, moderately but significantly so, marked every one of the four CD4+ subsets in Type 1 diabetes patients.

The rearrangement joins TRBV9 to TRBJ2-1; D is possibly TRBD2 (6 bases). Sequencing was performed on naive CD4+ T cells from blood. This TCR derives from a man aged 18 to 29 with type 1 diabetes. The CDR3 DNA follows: TGTGCCAGCAAGGCGGGGCCAGGCTCCTACAATGAGCAGTTCTTC. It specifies CASKAGPGSYNEQFF.